The 5 T cell receptor beta chains in this list originate from one sample, sequenced in a study of cytomegalovirus exposure and HLA in healthy donors. 60 Vbeta and 13 Jbeta primers were used in PCR. Generated by immunoSEQ multiplex PCR, the TCRdb table keeps only in-frame clones and is missing some. The table records 95,000 to 110,000 clones, less than 85% of them present only once. Sequencing was carried out using PBMCs. The receptor source for this set is a woman aged 40 to 50 in good health and CMV-seropositive.

The table lists this clone with a few counts. V gene TRBV4-2 combines with J gene TRBJ2-3, with 7 bases fitting TRBD1. V lost 1 base to trimming and J lost 6 bases; unmatched junction nucleotides: 4. The CDR3 has 14 amino acids. The germline V gene encodes CDR1 LGHNA and CDR2 YNFKEQ. DNA for the CDR3: TGTGCCAGCAGCCAAGTCGACAGGGCTGATACGCAGTATTTT. This translates into CASSQVDRADTQYF.

The genes are TRBV27 and TRBJ1-1; TRBD1 might be the D (5 bases). Trimming shortened V by 5 bases and J by 1 base, and 14 bases separated the two germline ends. Germline V gene lookup returns CDR1 MNHEY and CDR2 SMNVEV (reference sequence). The CDR3 has 15 amino acids. Here the CDR3 reads CASSHRTQANTEAFF. The DNA of the CDR3 is TGTGCCAGCAGTCACAGGACACAGGCGAACACTGAAGCTTTCTTT.

The rearrangement uses TRBV5-4 and TRBJ2-1; 10 bases match TRBD1. The V segment lost 5 bases and the J segment 2 bases; nucleotides outside the gene matches: 13. The CDR3 totals 18 residues. In germline, CDR1 is SGHNT, CDR2 YYREEE (reference sequence). The CDR3 region is CASSLPFGQGVTYNEQFF. The CDR3 DNA reads TGTGCCAGCAGTCTTCCCTTCGGACAGGGGGTTACCTACAATGAGCAGTTCTTC.

This clone was recorded once. The rearrangement uses TRBV6-5 and TRBJ1-3, with unresolved D. Germline loops: CDR1 MNHEY, CDR2 SVGAGI. CDR3 size: 14 residues. Trimming removed 6 bases from V and 4 bases from J, with 13 bases in between. The DNA of the CDR3 is TGTGCCAGCAGCCCTATGAGGGTGGGAAACACCATATATTTT. Translating gives CASSPMRVGNTIYF.

The V gene is TRBV25-1, the J gene TRBJ1-1; the D gene is possibly TRBD1 (6 bases). The CDR3 consists of 15 residues. Trimming shortened V by 4 bases and J by 4 bases, and 16 bases separated the two germline ends. Germline assignment: CDR1 MGHDK and CDR2 SYGVNS. CDR3 coding DNA: TGTGCCAGCAGTGGTCGTGCAGGGGTTGTCACTGAAGCTTTCTTT. Its protein is CASSGRAGVVTEAFF.